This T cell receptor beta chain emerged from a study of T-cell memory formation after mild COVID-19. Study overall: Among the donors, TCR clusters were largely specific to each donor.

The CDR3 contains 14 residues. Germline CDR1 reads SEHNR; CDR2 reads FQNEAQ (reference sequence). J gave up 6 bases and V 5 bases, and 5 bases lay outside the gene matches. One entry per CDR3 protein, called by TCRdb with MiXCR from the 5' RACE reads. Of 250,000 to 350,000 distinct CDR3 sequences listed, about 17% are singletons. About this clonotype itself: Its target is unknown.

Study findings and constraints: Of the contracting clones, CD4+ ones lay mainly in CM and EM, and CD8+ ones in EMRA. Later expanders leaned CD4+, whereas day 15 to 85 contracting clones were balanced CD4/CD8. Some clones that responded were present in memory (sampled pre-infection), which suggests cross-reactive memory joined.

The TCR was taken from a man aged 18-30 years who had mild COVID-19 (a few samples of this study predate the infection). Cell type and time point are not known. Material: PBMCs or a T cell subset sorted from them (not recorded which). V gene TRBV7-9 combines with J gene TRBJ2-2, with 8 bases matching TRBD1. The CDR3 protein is CASSPGQDSGELFF. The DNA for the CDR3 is TGTGCCAGCAGCCCGGGACAGGATTCCGGGGAGCTGTTTTTT.